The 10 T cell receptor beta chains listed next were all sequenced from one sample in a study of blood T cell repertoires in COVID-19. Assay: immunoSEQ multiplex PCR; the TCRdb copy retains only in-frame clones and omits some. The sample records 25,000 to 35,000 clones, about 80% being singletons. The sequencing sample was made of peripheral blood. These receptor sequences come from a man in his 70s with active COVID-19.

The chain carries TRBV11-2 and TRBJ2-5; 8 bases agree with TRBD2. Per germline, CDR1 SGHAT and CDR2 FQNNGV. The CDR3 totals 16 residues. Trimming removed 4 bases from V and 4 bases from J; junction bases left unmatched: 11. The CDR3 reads CASSSLAGGTGETQYF. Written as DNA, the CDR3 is TGTGCCAGCAGCTCGCTTGCGGGAGGCACAGGAGAGACCCAGTACTTC.

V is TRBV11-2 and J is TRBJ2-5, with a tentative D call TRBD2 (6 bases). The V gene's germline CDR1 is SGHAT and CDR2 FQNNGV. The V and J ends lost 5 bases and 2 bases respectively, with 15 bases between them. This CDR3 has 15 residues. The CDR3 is CASSLVSGAQETQYF. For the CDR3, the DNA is TGTGCCAGCAGCCTCGTCTCGGGAGCTCAAGAGACCCAGTACTTC.

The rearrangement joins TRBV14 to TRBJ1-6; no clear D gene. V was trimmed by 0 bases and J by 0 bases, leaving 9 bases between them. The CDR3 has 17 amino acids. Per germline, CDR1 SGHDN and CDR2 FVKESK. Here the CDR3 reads CASSQEAALSYNSPLHF. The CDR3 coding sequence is TGTGCCAGCAGCCAAGAGGCCGCCCTCTCCTATAATTCACCCCTCCACTTT.

CDR3 in DNA: TGTGCCAGCAGCTTAGATGGGAGGGAGGGACAAGAGACCCAGTACTTC. Translation: CASSLDGREGQETQYF. The V gene is TRBV11-3, the J gene TRBJ2-5; 7 bases line up with TRBD2. V lost 0 bases, J lost 2 bases, and 6 bases stayed unmatched. CDR3 size: 16 residues. Looked up from germline, CDR1 is SGHNT and CDR2 is YENEEA.

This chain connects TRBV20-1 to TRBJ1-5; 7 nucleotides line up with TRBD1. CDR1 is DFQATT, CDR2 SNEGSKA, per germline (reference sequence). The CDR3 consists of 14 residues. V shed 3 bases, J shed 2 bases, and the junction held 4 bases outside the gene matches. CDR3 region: CSASGDSRNQPQHF. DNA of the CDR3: TGCAGTGCTAGTGGGGACAGTCGCAATCAGCCCCAGCATTTT.

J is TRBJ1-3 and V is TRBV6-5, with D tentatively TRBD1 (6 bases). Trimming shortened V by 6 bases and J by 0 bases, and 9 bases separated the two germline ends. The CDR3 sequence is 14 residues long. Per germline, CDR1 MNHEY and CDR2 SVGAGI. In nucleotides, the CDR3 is TGTGCCAGCAGCAGGGGATACTCTGGAAACACCATATATTTT. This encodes CASSRGYSGNTIYF.

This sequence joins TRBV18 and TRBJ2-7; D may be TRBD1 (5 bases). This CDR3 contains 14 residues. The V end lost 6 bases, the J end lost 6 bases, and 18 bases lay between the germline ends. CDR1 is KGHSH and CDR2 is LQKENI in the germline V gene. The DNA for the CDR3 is TGTGCCAGCTCGACCTCAGGGTCGGGCTTCGAGCAGTACTTC. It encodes CASSTSGSGFEQYF.

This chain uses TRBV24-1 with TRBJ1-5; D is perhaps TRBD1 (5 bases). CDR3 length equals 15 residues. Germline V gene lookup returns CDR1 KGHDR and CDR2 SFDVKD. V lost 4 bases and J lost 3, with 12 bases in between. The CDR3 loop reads CATSERAGLNQPQHF. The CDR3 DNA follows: TGTGCCACCAGTGAGAGGGCGGGACTCAATCAGCCCCAGCATTTT.

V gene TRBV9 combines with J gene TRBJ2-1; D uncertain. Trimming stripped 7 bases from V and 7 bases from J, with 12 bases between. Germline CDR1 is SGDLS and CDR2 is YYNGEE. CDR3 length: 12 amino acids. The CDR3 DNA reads TGTGCCAGCTCTGAGGTATGGAATGAGCAGTTCTTC. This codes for CASSEVWNEQFF.

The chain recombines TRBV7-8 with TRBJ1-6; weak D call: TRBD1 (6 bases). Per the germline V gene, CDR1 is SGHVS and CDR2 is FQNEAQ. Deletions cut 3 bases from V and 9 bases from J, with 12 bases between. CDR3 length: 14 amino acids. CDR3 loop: CASSLGAIGSPLHF. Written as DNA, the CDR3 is TGTGCCAGCAGCTTGGGGGCGATCGGTTCACCCCTCCACTTT.